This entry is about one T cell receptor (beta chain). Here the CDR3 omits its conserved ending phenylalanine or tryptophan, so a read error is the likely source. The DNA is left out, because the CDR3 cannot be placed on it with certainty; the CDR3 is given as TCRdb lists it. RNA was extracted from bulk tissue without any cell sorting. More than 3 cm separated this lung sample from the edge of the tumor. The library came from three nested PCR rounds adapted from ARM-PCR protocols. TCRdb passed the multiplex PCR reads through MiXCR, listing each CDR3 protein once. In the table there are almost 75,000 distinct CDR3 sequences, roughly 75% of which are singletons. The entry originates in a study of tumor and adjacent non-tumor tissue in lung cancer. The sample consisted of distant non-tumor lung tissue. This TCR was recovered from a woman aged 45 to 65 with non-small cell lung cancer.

The CDR3 reads CSVGVSGSTEFI. V usage is TRBV29-1 and J usage is TRBJ2-1; the table assigns TRBD2, which was not confirmed against the DNA. Counting both end residues, the CDR3 totals 12 amino acids. The germline gives CDR1 SQVTM, CDR2 ANQGSEA.